Listed below are T cell receptor beta chains from one sample, sequenced in a study of blood T cell repertoires in COVID-19. Only in-frame clones appear in the TCRdb table, and some are missing; sequencing was by immunoSEQ multiplex PCR. Of around 210,000 clones in the sample, roughly 84% were seen once. Sequenced: peripheral blood. The receptors originated from a human donor in a cohort sampled during active COVID-19. CDR3s include the opening cysteine and the closing phenylalanine or tryptophan. D genes are given only for firm matches. Expanded clones are given a class, and other clones once, few, many or no size at all.

V,size,D,J,DNA,CDR3
TRBV5-1,NA,TRBD1,TRBJ2-7,TGCGCCAGCAGGAAGACAGGGCTCGAGCAGTACTTC,CASRKTGLEQYF
TRBV27,NA,NA,TRBJ1-1,TGTGCCAGCAGTTTGGGCAGGCCCCAGAACTCGTTGGGTGCTTTCTTT,CASSLGRPQNSLGAFF
TRBV3-1/TRBV3-2,few,TRBD2,TRBJ2-7,TGTGCCAGCAGCCCGACTAGCGGGATCTCCTACGAGCAGTACTTC,CASSPTSGISYEQYF
TRBV4-1,few,TRBD2,TRBJ2-1,TGCGCCAGCAGCCAAGAAGAGCCCGGACTAGCGGTCTACAATGAGCAGTTCTTC,CASSQEEPGLAVYNEQFF
TRBV7-8,NA,TRBD1,TRBJ2-7,TGTGCCAGCAGCCCCAGGACAGGGAACCTTTACGAGCAGTACTTC,CASSPRTGNLYEQYF
TRBV2,few,NA,TRBJ1-5,TGTGCCAGCAGTGATGAATCGACGGGGGGAAATCAGCCCCAGCATTTT,CASSDESTGGNQPQHF
TRBV5-1,NA,TRBD1,TRBJ2-3,TGCGCCAGCAGCCCGGGACAGGGGCGCACAGATACGCAGTATTTT,CASSPGQGRTDTQYF
TRBV12-3/TRBV12-4,few,NA,TRBJ2-5,TGTGCCAGCAGCCCCCCAGAGGGAGAGACCCAGTACTTC,CASSPPEGETQYF
TRBV11-2,NA,TRBD1,TRBJ1-4,TGTGCCAGCAGCTTAGTAATAGCGACAGGGGGCTATAATGAAAAACTGTTTTTT,CASSLVIATGGYNEKLFF
TRBV4-2,NA,NA,TRBJ2-1,TGTGCCAGCAGCCCGACTACCCCAAACCACAATGAGCAGTTCTTC,CASSPTTPNHNEQFF
TRBV2,many,NA,TRBJ1-4,TGTGCCAGCAGTGATTTCGGGAAACTGTTTTTT,CASSDFGKLFF
TRBV6-6,few,NA,TRBJ1-5,TGTGCCAGCAGCTACCGGGGGGGAAGTCAGCCCCAGCATTTT,CASSYRGGSQPQHF
TRBV27,NA,NA,TRBJ1-2,TGTGCCAGCAGTTTGGACGGGATATATGGCTACACCTTC,CASSLDGIYGYTF
TRBV18,NA,NA,TRBJ2-1,TGTGCCAGCTCACCACTAGCAGGGGGGTCCTACAATGAGCAGTTCTTC,CASSPLAGGSYNEQFF
TRBV5-1,NA,TRBD1,TRBJ1-1,TGCGCCAGCAGCTTCGCGACAGGGGTGAACACTGAAGCTTTCTTT,CASSFATGVNTEAFF
TRBV19,NA,TRBD2,TRBJ2-6,TGTGCCAGTAGTATCCGCCCCGGGGGAGGGGTTAAGGCCAACGTCCTGACTTTC,CASSIRPGGGVKANVLTF
TRBV7-2,NA,NA,TRBJ1-1,TGTGCCAGCAGTTTCGGACAAGGGCGACAAGCTTTCTTT,CASSFGQGRQAFF
TRBV7-8,few,TRBD1,TRBJ2-2,TGTGCCAGCAGCTTCATGACAGGGACGAACACCGGGGAGCTGTTTTTT,CASSFMTGTNTGELFF
TRBV3-1/TRBV3-2,NA,NA,TRBJ2-3,TGTGCCAGCAGCTTTCTGACAAATACGCAGTATTTT,CASSFLTNTQYF
TRBV4-2,NA,NA,TRBJ2-1,TGTGCCAGCAGCCAAGATCTGCAATTTTTGCCCCGGGGCTCCTACAATGAGCAGTTCTTC,CASSQDLQFLPRGSYNEQFF
TRBV9,NA,NA,TRBJ2-5,TGTGCCAGCAGCGTAGCCCCCACATATCAAGAGACCCAGTACTTC,CASSVAPTYQETQYF
TRBV18,NA,TRBD2,TRBJ2-3,TGTGCCAGCTCACCCGGGGGGTTTGCAGATACGCAGTATTTT,CASSPGGFADTQYF
TRBV5-1,NA,NA,TRBJ2-5,TGCGCCAGCAGCCCGGGGATCGGAGAGACCCAGTACTTC,CASSPGIGETQYF
TRBV7-9,few,NA,TRBJ2-5,TGTGCCAGCAGCCTCCTTGGGGGGAGCCCAGAGACCCAGTACTTC,CASSLLGGSPETQYF
TRBV4-1,NA,TRBD2,TRBJ2-1,TGCGCCAGCAGCGCGCGGGAGGGTGGGCACAATGAGCAGTTCTTC,CASSAREGGHNEQFF
TRBV6-4,NA,TRBD2,TRBJ2-1,TGTGCCAGCAGTGACTCAGGGGGACTAGCGGGAGAGGGTGAGCAGTTCTTC,CASSDSGGLAGEGEQFF
TRBV18,NA,NA,TRBJ2-5,TGTGCCAGCTCACCGCAGGCACAAGAGACCCAGTACTTC,CASSPQAQETQYF
TRBV5-4,NA,NA,TRBJ1-1,TGTGCCAGCAGCCCCGGGCAGGGGAAAGTCAACACTGAAGCTTTCTTT,CASSPGQGKVNTEAFF
TRBV5-4,NA,TRBD1,TRBJ1-5,TGTGCCAGCAGCTTGGGTACAGGGGGTACTTTCCCCCAGCATTTT,CASSLGTGGTFPQHF
TRBV2,NA,NA,TRBJ2-7,TGTGCCAGCCTCCCCGGGACAAACATCGACGAGCAGTACTTC,CASLPGTNIDEQYF
TRBV18,NA,NA,TRBJ2-3,TGTGCCAGCTCACCGCGGGGAACCAACGAGCTCACAGATACGCAGTATTTT,CASSPRGTNELTDTQYF
TRBV27,NA,NA,TRBJ2-3,TGTGCCAGCAGTTCGGACCGTCGCGGGGATACGCAGTATTTT,CASSSDRRGDTQYF
TRBV18,NA,TRBD1,TRBJ2-2,TGTGCCAGCTCACCATCTGCGACAGGGGACACCGGGGAGCTGTTTTTT,CASSPSATGDTGELFF
TRBV21-1,once,NA,TRBJ2-7,TGTGCCAGCAGCCTCGCGCCCGGAGCGGGACAGGGGGGCTACGAGCAGTACTTC,CASSLAPGAGQGGYEQYF
TRBV27,few,NA,TRBJ1-1,TGTGCCAGCAGTCGATACTCATTAGTGGCTGAAGCTTTCTTT,CASSRYSLVAEAFF
TRBV7-6,NA,TRBD2,TRBJ2-3,TGTGCCAGCAGTCGAACTAGCGTAGCAGATACGCAGTATTTT,CASSRTSVADTQYF
TRBV7-7,NA,NA,TRBJ2-1,TGTGCCAGCAGCTTATCCACAGACTACCCCGTTAATGAGCAGTTCTTC,CASSLSTDYPVNEQFF
TRBV5-1,NA,TRBD2,TRBJ2-3,TGCGCCAGCAGCCCTCCGGGACTAGCGGGACAACTAAGGGGCACAGATACGCAGTATTTT,CASSPPGLAGQLRGTDTQYF
TRBV12-3/TRBV12-4,NA,NA,TRBJ2-7,TGTGCCAGCAGTTTTCAAGAGCCAAACGAGCAGTACTTC,CASSFQEPNEQYF
TRBV19,NA,TRBD2,TRBJ2-1,TGTGCCAGTAGGCGAAAATTACTAGCGGGAATGGGGTACAATGAGCAGTTCTTC,CASRRKLLAGMGYNEQFF